Sequencing of this TCR beta chain was carried out in a study of CD8+CD57+ T cells in acquired aplastic anemia. Whole-study context: Sorted CD4+ and CD8+ cells gave an average of around 3.1 ug of DNA.

The study profiled TCR beta VDJ and CDR3 using genomic DNA as template. TCRdb itself ran the reads through MiXCR, one entry per CDR3 protein. The table lists about 210,000 distinct CDR3 sequences, 61% of them singletons, with 25% to 30% in the top ten. This clonotype was found once. The specimen sequenced was sorted CD4+, CD8+, or CD8+CD57+ T cells (not recorded which) from PBMCs. The source of this sequence is a human donor in good health.

CDR3 nucleotide sequence: TGTGCCAGTAGTGTTCCCGAGACCTACGAGCAGTACTTC. It yields the protein CASSVPETYEQYF. The V gene is TRBV19, the J gene TRBJ2-7; D remains unclear. This CDR3 has 13 residues. Deletions cut 5 bases from V and 2 bases from J, with 10 bases between. Germline CDR1 and CDR2: LNHDA and SQIVND (reference sequence).